What follows describes a single TCR beta chain. The sample belongs to a study of blood T cell repertoires in COVID-19. Study overall: From the United States, Italy and Spain came samples of acute and convalescent COVID-19. Sources were T cells, B-cell-depleted T cells, or PBMCs; the material itself was cDNA or gDNA.

In the original processing: Amplification of reference gene primers was used by the study to estimate nucleated cell counts. Produced via immunoSEQ multiplex PCR; TCRdb's table is partial and in-frame only. That table furnishes V, J and clone size, whereas the DNA furnished D and trimming. This table has more than 250,000 clones, around 87% appearing once. The V and J ends lost 7 bases and 2 bases, in that order; junction bases with no gene match: 5. The CDR3 has 14 amino acids. Germline CDR1 reads MNHEY; CDR2 reads SVGAGI. Sequences were obtained from peripheral blood. The sequence was obtained from a man aged 45-60 years with active or convalescent COVID-19. The V gene is TRBV6-5, the J gene TRBJ1-1; 9 positions match TRBD1. The CDR3 bases are TGTGCCAGCAACTACAGGGGGCGAAACACTGAAGCTTTCTTT. As protein: CASNYRGRNTEAFF.